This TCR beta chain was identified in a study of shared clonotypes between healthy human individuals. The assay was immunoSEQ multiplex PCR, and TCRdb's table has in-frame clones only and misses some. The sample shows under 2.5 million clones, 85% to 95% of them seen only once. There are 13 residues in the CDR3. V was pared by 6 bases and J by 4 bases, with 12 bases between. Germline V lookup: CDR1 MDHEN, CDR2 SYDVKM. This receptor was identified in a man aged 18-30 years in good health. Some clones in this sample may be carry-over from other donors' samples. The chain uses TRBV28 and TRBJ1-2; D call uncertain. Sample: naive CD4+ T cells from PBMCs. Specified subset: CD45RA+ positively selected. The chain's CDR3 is CASSPQQPYGYTF. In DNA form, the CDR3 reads TGTGCCAGCAGCCCCCAACAGCCCTATGGCTACACCTTC.